This T cell receptor (beta chain) was identified during a study of cytotoxic CD8 clonotypes in ibrutinib-treated CLL. The overall study: It was after a median around twelve months of treatment, range 6 to 36, that response samples were taken.

Trimming removed 0 bases from V and 4 bases from J, with 24 bases in between. This CDR3 has 19 amino acids. The germline CDR1 and CDR2 sequences are SEHNR and FQNEAQ (reference sequence). Using immunoSEQ multiplex PCR, the repertoire was profiled, and TCRdb retains in-frame clones only, with some absent. The sample holds under 300,000 clones, more than 70% seen once. The rearrangement uses TRBV7-9 and TRBJ1-2; weak D call: TRBD1 (6 bases). The clonotype originates from a human donor with chronic lymphocytic leukemia. The material sequenced was PBMCs, taken at disease progression, from a patient treated with ibrutinib. The CDR3 region has the DNA TGTGCCAGCAGCTTAGCCCGGGGAATAGGGGGGGCTCAGCCCTATGGCTACACCTTC. It yields the protein CASSLARGIGGAQPYGYTF.